Listed here are 7 T cell receptor beta chains from one sample, sequenced in a study of tumor-infiltrating lymphocytes in primary liver carcinoma. RNA was extracted from whole blood without cell sorting, alongside germline DNA. Priming with a constant-region primer yielded TCR beta cDNA from about 450 ng total RNA. It was through three nested multiplex PCR rounds of slightly modified ARM-PCR that TCR beta libraries arose. A C-beta reverse primer and TRBV1-TRBV30 forward primers served in each of the first two PCR rounds, at 10 cycles apiece. TCRdb fed the multiplex PCR reads into MiXCR, producing one record per CDR3 protein. The data contain about 180,000 distinct CDR3 sequences, over 45% of them singletons. Source material: peripheral blood. The receptors come from a man aged 40-49 years with primary liver carcinoma and hepatitis B virus infection.

The gene calls are TRBV29-1 and TRBJ2-2, with 11 bases fitting TRBD2. CDR3 length equals 14 residues. Unmatched junction bases numbered 1, after V lost 3 bases and J lost 4 bases. Germline CDR1 is SQVTM and CDR2 is ANQGSEA. For the CDR3, the DNA is TGCAGCGTTGATCTAGCGGGAGGCACCGGGGAGCTGTTTTTT. Protein product: CSVDLAGGTGELFF.

The gene calls are TRBV10-3 and TRBJ1-2; D remains unclear. The germline V gene has CDR1 ENHRY and CDR2 SYGVKD. Trimming took off 2 bases at V and 5 bases at J, with 9 bases between the two ends. CDR3 length: 13 residues. The CDR3 DNA sequence: TGTGCCATCAGTGAGGAGAGCAGTTATGGCTACACCTTC. Translated: CAISEESSYGYTF.

Notes on this clonotype: In this CDR3 the conserved last residue, phenylalanine or tryptophan, is missing, so a read error is likely. The rearrangement links TRBV6-1 to TRBJ2-1; 12 nucleotides line up with TRBD2. The junction had 8 bases not matched to a gene; V was cut back by 4 bases and J by 10 bases. This CDR3 comprises 15 residues. CDR1 MNHNS and CDR2 SASEGT come from the germline V gene. CDR3 residues: CASSVGLAGTVEQFS. The CDR3 DNA reads as TGTGCCAGCAGTGTGGGACTAGCGGGCACAGTGGAGCAGTTCTCC.

V is TRBV14 and J is TRBJ2-3, with D possibly being TRBD2 (5 bases). V was shortened by 4 bases and J by 3 bases, with 11 bases between the two germline ends. The CDR3 sequence is 14 residues long. CDR1 SGHDN and CDR2 FVKESK come from the germline V gene. This chain's CDR3 is CASSLFRGTDTQYF. The CDR3 DNA reads TGTGCCAGCAGCCTGTTTCGCGGGACAGATACGCAGTATTTT.

Details on this clonotype: Here the CDR3 omits its conserved ending phenylalanine or tryptophan, so a read error is the likely source. V is TRBV11-1 and J is TRBJ2-5; the D is unclear. The V and J ends lost 0 bases and 4 bases respectively, with 6 bases between them. The CDR3 extends over 13 amino acids. CDR1 and CDR2 from the germline V gene are SGHAT and FQDESV (reference sequence). CDR3 nucleotide sequence: TGTGCCAGCAGCTTAGCGGGTAGAGAGACCCAGTACTCT. Translation gives CASSLAGRETQYS.

Comments on this clonotype: Because the CDR3 is missing its conserved closing phenylalanine or tryptophan, this is likely a read error. The V call is TRBV24-1, the J call TRBJ2-3, with D perhaps matching TRBD2 (6 bases). The CDR3 has 15 residues. Germline-derived CDR1 and CDR2 are KGHDR and SFDVKD. V was trimmed by 2 bases and J by 1 base, leaving 9 bases between them. The CDR3 DNA reads TGTGCCACCAGTGATTCCAGACTAGGCACAGATACGCAGTATTAT. Translation: CATSDSRLGTDTQYY.

With regard to this clonotype: Mismatch with germline at one junction end may stem from a read error. The chain uses TRBV11-1 and TRBJ2-3, with TRBD2 identical over 11 bases. The CDR3 sequence is 16 residues long. The germline CDR1 and CDR2 sequences are SGHAT and FQDESV (reference sequence). The CDR3 protein is CVSSEGLAVRTDTQYF. The CDR3 coding sequence is TGTGTCAGCAGCGAGGGACTAGCGGTTAGAACAGATACGCAGTATTTT.